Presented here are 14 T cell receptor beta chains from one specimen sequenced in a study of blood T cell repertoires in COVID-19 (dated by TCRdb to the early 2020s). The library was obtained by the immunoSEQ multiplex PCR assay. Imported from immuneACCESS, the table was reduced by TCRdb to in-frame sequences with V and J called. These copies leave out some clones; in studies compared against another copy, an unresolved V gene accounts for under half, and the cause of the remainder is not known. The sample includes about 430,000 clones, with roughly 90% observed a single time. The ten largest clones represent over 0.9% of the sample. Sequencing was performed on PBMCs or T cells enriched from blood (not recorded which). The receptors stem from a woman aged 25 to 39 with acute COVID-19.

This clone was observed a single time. The CDR3 is CASSPEGLATYEQYF. CDR3 DNA: TGTGCCAGTAGTCCAGAGGGACTAGCGACCTACGAGCAGTACTTC. The chain couples TRBV19 to TRBJ2-7, with TRBD2 matching over 10 bases. The CDR3 consists of 15 residues. Germline V gene sequence: CDR1 LNHDA, CDR2 SQIVND (reference sequence). J was trimmed by 2 bases and V by 5 bases; bases with no gene match: 6. The full variable domain, rest sourced from reference TRBV19 and TRBJ2-7, is DGGITQSPKYLFRKEGQNVTLSCEQNLNHDAMYWYRQDPGQGLRLIYYSQIVNDFQKGDIAEGYSVSREKKESFPLTVTSAQKNPTAFYLCASSPEGLATYEQYFGPGTRLTVT.

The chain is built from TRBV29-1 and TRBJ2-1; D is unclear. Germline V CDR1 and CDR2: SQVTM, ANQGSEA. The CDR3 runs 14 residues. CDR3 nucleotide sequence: TGCAGTGTCTACACTACCTCTTCCTACAATGAGCAGTTCTTC. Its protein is CSVYTTSSYNEQFF.

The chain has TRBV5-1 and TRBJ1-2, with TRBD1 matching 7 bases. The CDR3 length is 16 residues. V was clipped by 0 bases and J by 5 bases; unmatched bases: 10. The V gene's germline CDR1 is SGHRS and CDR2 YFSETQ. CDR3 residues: CASSLASPGQIYGYTF. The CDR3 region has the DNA TGCGCCAGCAGCTTGGCCTCTCCGGGACAGATTTATGGCTACACCTTC.

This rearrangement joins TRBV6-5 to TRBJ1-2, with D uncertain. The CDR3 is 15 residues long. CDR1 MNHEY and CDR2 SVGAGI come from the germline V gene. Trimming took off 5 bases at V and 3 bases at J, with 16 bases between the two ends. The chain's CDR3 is CASSLQDGGYYGYTF. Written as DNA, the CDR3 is TGTGCCAGCAGTCTACAAGACGGAGGATACTATGGCTACACCTTC.

CDR3 sequence (DNA): TGTGCTAGTGGTCCTGGACAGGGAGGAACTAATGAAAAACTGTTTTTT. Protein product: CASGPGQGGTNEKLFF. The V gene is TRBV12-5, the J gene TRBJ1-4; 8 nucleotides align to TRBD1. Germline trimming cut 5 bases from V and 1 base from J; bases unmatched to any gene: 6. Per the germline V gene, CDR1 is LGHNT and CDR2 is FRNRAP. The CDR3 consists of 16 residues. The entire variable domain, with the rest obtained from reference TRBV12-5 and TRBJ1-4, is as follows: DARVTQTPRHKVTEMGQEVTMRCQPILGHNTVFWYRQTMMQGLELLAYFRNRAPLDDSGMPKDRFSAEMPDATLATLKIQPSEPRDSAVYFCASGPGQGGTNEKLFFGSGTQLSVL.

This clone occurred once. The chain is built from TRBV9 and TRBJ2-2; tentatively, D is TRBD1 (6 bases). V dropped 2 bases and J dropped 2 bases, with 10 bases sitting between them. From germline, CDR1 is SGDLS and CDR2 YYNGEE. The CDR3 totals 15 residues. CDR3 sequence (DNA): TGTGCCAGCAGCGTTTTTGGGGGCAACACCGGGGAGCTGTTTTTT. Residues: CASSVFGGNTGELFF.

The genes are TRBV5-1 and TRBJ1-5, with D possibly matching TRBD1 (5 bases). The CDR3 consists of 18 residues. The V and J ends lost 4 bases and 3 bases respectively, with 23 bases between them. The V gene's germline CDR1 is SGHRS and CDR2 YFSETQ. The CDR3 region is CASSPPGGSGGYNQPQHF. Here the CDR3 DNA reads TGCGCCAGCAGCCCACCTGGGGGGAGCGGGGGGTACAATCAGCCCCAGCATTTT.

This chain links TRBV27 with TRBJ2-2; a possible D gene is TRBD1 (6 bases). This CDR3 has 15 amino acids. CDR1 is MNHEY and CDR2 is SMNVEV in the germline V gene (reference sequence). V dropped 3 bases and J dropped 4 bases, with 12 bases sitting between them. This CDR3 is CASSFRQGFTGELFF. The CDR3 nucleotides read TGTGCCAGCAGTTTCAGGCAGGGGTTCACCGGGGAGCTGTTTTTT.

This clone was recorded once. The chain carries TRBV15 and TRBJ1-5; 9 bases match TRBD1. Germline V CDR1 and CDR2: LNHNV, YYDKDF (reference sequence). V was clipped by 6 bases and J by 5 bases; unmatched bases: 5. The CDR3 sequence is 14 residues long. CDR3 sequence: CATRGTGPYQPQHF. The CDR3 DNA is TGTGCCACCAGAGGGACAGGGCCGTATCAGCCCCAGCATTTT.

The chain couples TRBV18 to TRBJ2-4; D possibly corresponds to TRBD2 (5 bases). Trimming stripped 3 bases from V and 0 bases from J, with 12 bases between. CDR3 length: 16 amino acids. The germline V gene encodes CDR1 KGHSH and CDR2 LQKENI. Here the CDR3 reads CASSPDGVKAKNIQYF. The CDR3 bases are TGTGCCAGCTCACCGGACGGGGTCAAAGCCAAAAACATTCAGTACTTC.

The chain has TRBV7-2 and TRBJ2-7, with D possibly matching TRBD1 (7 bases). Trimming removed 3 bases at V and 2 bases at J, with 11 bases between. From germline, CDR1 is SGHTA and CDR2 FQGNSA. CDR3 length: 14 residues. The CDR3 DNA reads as TGTGCCAGCAGCTTCCTCAGGGGGGCCTACGAGCAGTACTTC. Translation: CASSFLRGAYEQYF. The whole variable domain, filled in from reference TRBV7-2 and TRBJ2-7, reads GAGVSQSPSNKVTEKGKDVELRCDPISGHTALYWYRQSLGQGLEFLIYFQGNSAPDKSGLPSDRFSAERTGGSVSTLTIQRTQQEDSAVYLCASSFLRGAYEQYFGPGTRLTVT.

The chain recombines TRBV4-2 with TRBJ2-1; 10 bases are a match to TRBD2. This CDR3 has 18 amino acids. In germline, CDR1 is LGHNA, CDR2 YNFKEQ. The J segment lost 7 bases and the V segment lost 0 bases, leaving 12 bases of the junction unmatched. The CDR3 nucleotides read TGTGCCAGCAGCCAAGATCTCCTAGCGGGGGCGATTGGGAATGAGCAGTTCTTC. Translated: CASSQDLLAGAIGNEQFF.

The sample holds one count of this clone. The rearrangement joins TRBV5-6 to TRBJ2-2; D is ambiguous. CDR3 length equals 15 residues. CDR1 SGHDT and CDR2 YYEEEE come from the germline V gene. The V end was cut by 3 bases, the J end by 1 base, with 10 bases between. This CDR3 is CASSSVAGNTGELFF. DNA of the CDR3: TGTGCCAGCAGCTCGGTGGCAGGGAACACCGGGGAGCTGTTTTTT.

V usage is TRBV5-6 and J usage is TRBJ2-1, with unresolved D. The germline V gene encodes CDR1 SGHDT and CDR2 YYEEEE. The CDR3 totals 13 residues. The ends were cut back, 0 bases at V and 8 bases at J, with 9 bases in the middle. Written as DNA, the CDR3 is TGTGCCAGCAGCTTGGGGCCAGTCTATGAGCAGTTCTTC. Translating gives CASSLGPVYEQFF.